The 29 T cell receptor beta chains below come from one sample, sequenced in a study of T-cell memory formation after mild COVID-19. TCRdb re-called the 5' RACE reads through MiXCR, storing one row per CDR3 protein. The data contain about 410,000 distinct CDR3 sequences, about 25% of them singletons. Sequencing was done on a sample of PBMCs or a T cell subset sorted from them (not recorded which). All receptors derive from an adult woman who had mild COVID-19 (a few samples of this study predate the infection). Cell type and time point are not known.

V usage is TRBV30 and J usage is TRBJ1-2; D gene uncertain. CDR3 length: 15 residues. Germline V gene sequence: CDR1 GTSNPN, CDR2 SVGIG (reference sequence). V lost 0 bases to trimming and J lost 1 base, with 12 bases between them. In nucleotides, the CDR3 is TGTGCCTGGAGTGTTGGTAGGGATCGTAACTATGGCTACACCTTC. Its translation is CAWSVGRDRNYGYTF.

This clonotype has more than one count but fewer than ten. The chain has TRBV27 and TRBJ1-1; the D gene is possibly TRBD1 (5 bases). CDR1 and CDR2 (germline): MNHEY, SMNVEV (reference sequence). This CDR3 comprises 15 residues. With 2 bases removed from V and 1 base from J, the gap between germline ends came to 11 bases. Here the CDR3 DNA reads TGTGCCAGCAGTTTAAATCTTCAGGGGAACACTGAAGCTTTCTTT. Encoded protein: CASSLNLQGNTEAFF.

The chain is built from TRBV6-2 or TRBV6-3 and TRBJ1-5; D remains unclear. Per germline, CDR1 MNHEY and CDR2 SVGEGT. Trimming stripped 2 bases from V and 7 bases from J, with 18 bases between. This CDR3 region has 16 residues. CDR3 sequence (DNA): TGTGCCAGCAGTTACCCTCCGGACTCCTCTCGGCAGCCCCAGCATTTT. This gives the protein CASSYPPDSSRQPQHF.

The chain is built from TRBV7-9 and TRBJ2-5; weak D call: TRBD2 (6 bases). The CDR3 is 15 amino acids. Germline-derived CDR1 and CDR2 are SEHNR and FQNEAQ (reference sequence). Trimming cost V 3 bases and J 3 bases, with 14 bases left between them. The CDR3 bases are TGTGCCAGCAGCTTCGGGGGAGCTGACAAAGAGACCCAGTACTTC. This translates into CASSFGGADKETQYF.

This clonotype was picked up one time. The chain recombines TRBV11-2 with TRBJ2-3, with TRBD1 identical over 8 bases. With 5 bases clipped from V and 3 bases from J, the junction kept 7 bases outside the gene matches. The CDR3 is made up of 15 amino acids. Germline CDR1 reads SGHAT; CDR2 reads FQNNGV. The CDR3 spells CASSDGTGLTDTQYF. In DNA, the CDR3 is TGTGCCAGCAGCGACGGGACAGGTCTTACAGATACGCAGTATTTT.

V is TRBV5-1 and J is TRBJ2-3, with D unresolved. From germline, CDR1 is SGHRS and CDR2 YFSETQ. The CDR3 is 12 residues long. Trimming took off 4 bases at V and 5 bases at J, with 8 bases between the two ends. CDR3 region: CASSEHRDTQYF. The CDR3 DNA reads TGCGCCAGCAGCGAACACAGAGATACGCAGTATTTT. Complete variable domain (other parts from reference TRBV5-1 and TRBJ2-3): KAGVTQTPRYLIKTRGQQVTLSCSPISGHRSVSWYQQTPGQGLQFLFEYFSETQRNKGNFPGRFSGRQFSNSRSEMNVSTLELGDSALYLCASSEHRDTQYFGPGTRLTVL.

The chain recombines TRBV24-1 with TRBJ2-1; D might be TRBD1 (6 bases). With 3 bases removed from V and 5 bases from J, the gap between germline ends came to 13 bases. CDR1 and CDR2 (germline): KGHDR, SFDVKD. The CDR3 consists of 15 residues. Here the CDR3 DNA reads TGTGCCACCAGTGATCGCAGGGGCCAAAACAATGAGCAGTTCTTC. It is translated as CATSDRRGQNNEQFF.

V gene TRBV5-5 combines with J gene TRBJ2-2; D not resolved. The CDR3 loop spans 13 amino acids. Trimming pared 3 bases from V and 6 bases from J, leaving 9 bases between. CDR1 and CDR2 (germline): SGHKS, YYEKEE (reference sequence). The CDR3 protein is CASSWGPPGELFF. CDR3 in DNA: TGTGCCAGCAGCTGGGGTCCGCCCGGGGAGCTGTTTTTT.

This chain uses TRBV20-1 with TRBJ2-7, with 12 bases fitting TRBD2. CDR3 size: 14 residues. CDR1 is DFQATT and CDR2 is SNEGSKA in the germline V gene (reference sequence). With V trimmed by 6 bases and J by 3 bases, 6 bases remained unmatched. The CDR3 protein is CSATQTSGSYEQYF. The DNA of the CDR3 is TGCAGTGCCACCCAGACTAGCGGGAGCTACGAGCAGTACTTC.

The chain joins TRBV7-3 to TRBJ1-1; D remains unclear. Trimming removed 4 bases from V and 3 bases from J, with 9 bases in between. CDR1 and CDR2 from the germline V gene are SGHTA and FQGTGA. The CDR3 is 13 residues long. As DNA, the CDR3 is TGTGCCAGCAGCTATCGGTTCGACACTGAAGCTTTCTTT. Translation: CASSYRFDTEAFF.

The chain carries TRBV7-2 and TRBJ2-3; 8 bases line up with TRBD1. CDR1 is SGHTA and CDR2 is FQGNSA in the germline V gene. J lost 4 bases, V lost 6 bases, and 6 bases had no gene match. This CDR3 comprises 14 residues. The CDR3 DNA is TGTGCCAGCAGTACAGGGGGACGTTCAGATACGCAGTATTTT. Its protein is CASSTGGRSDTQYF.

The chain links TRBV4-2 to TRBJ1-6; D is unclear. The CDR3 sequence is 12 residues long. The V gene lost 0 bases and the J gene lost 10 bases, with 4 bases spanning the gap. Germline V gene sequence: CDR1 LGHNA, CDR2 YNFKEQ. The CDR3 DNA follows: TGTGCCAGCAGCCAAGAGAGATCACCCCTCCACTTT. Amino acids: CASSQERSPLHF.

V usage is TRBV20-1 and J usage is TRBJ1-1; 8 bases line up with TRBD1. Germline trimming cut 5 bases from V and 7 bases from J; bases unmatched to any gene: 6. The CDR3 runs 12 residues. Germline CDR1 reads DFQATT; CDR2 reads SNEGSKA (reference sequence). For the CDR3, the DNA is TGCAGTGCTCTCAGGGGGCCCCTTGAAGCTTTCTTT. Translated: CSALRGPLEAFF.

The chain couples TRBV20-1 to TRBJ2-7; 8 nucleotides line up with TRBD2. Unmatched junction bases numbered 2, after V lost 3 bases and J lost 1 base. The germline gives CDR1 DFQATT, CDR2 SNEGSKA (reference sequence). CDR3 size: 13 residues. The CDR3 DNA is TGCAGTGCTAGTACGGGAGGGTCCTACGAGCAGTACTTC. Its translation: CSASTGGSYEQYF.

The chain recombines TRBV29-1 with TRBJ2-3; D gene unclear. The CDR3 contains 14 residues. With 4 bases removed from V and 9 bases from J, the gap between germline ends came to 20 bases. CDR1 SQVTM and CDR2 ANQGSEA come from the germline V gene. CDR3 DNA sequence: TGCAGCGTTGGTCCCCCTCACCAGTCCGTGACGCAGTATTTT. Translated: CSVGPPHQSVTQYF.

The rearrangement joins TRBV6-2 or TRBV6-3 to TRBJ2-1; TRBD2 aligns across 9 bases. The germline V gene has CDR1 MNHEY and CDR2 SVGEGT. The CDR3 sequence is 15 residues long. Trimming cost V 6 bases and J 6 bases; bases outside gene matches: 9. CDR3 in amino acids: CASRSSGSMGNEQFF. In nucleotides, the CDR3 is TGTGCCAGCAGGAGTAGCGGGAGCATGGGCAATGAGCAGTTCTTC.

This clonotype was seen more than once but under ten times. This rearrangement joins TRBV7-8 to TRBJ2-1; 10 nucleotides agree with TRBD2. This CDR3 is 15 amino acids long. The V gene end was trimmed by 1 base and the J gene end by 8 bases; junction bases not matched to a gene: 5. The germline V gene encodes CDR1 SGHVS and CDR2 FQNEAQ. CDR3 bases: TGTGCCAGCAGCTTAGAACTAGCGGGAAGCCATGAGCAGTTCTTC. Its protein product is CASSLELAGSHEQFF.

This clonotype has just a few counts. J is TRBJ1-6 and V is TRBV6-4, with D uncertain. Germline V lookup: CDR1 MRHNA, CDR2 SNTAGT. The CDR3 length is 13 residues. V shed 2 bases and J shed 5 bases, with 4 bases lying between them. This CDR3 reads CASSDRDNSPLHF. In DNA form, the CDR3 reads TGTGCCAGCAGTGACAGGGATAATTCACCCCTCCACTTT.

This clonotype occurred once. The V and J genes are TRBV25-1 and TRBJ2-7; 8 bases are a match to TRBD1. CDR1 MGHDK and CDR2 SYGVNS come from the germline V gene. The CDR3 is 13 amino acids. Germline trimming cut 10 bases from V and 6 bases from J; bases unmatched to any gene: 11. This CDR3 reads CAIADRATGEQYF. The CDR3 DNA reads as TGTGCCATCGCGGACAGGGCCACGGGCGAGCAGTACTTC.

This rearrangement joins TRBV7-9 to TRBJ2-3, with 7 bases identical to TRBD2. Looked up from germline, CDR1 is SEHNR and CDR2 is FQNEAQ (reference sequence). V lost 4 bases, J lost 3 bases, and 13 bases stayed unmatched. This CDR3 is 17 amino acids long. CDR3 DNA sequence: TGTGCCAGCAGCTCCACCTCAGGGCGCGGGAGTACAGATACGCAGTATTTT. Its translation is CASSSTSGRGSTDTQYF.

This rearrangement joins TRBV4-1 to TRBJ2-7, with 8 bases lining up with TRBD1. The CDR3 is 16 residues long. Trimming took 3 bases from V and 1 from J; bases not matched to a gene: 8. CDR1 and CDR2 from the germline V gene are MGHRA and YSYEKL. CDR3 sequence: CASSQETGATSYEQYF. In nucleotides, the CDR3 is TGCGCCAGCAGCCAGGAGACAGGGGCAACGTCCTACGAGCAGTACTTC.

As DNA, the CDR3 is TGTGCCAGCAGGAGACAGGGTACAACTAATGAAAAACTGTTTTTT. It codes for CASRRQGTTNEKLFF. This rearrangement joins TRBV2 to TRBJ1-4; 7 bases agree with TRBD1. Trimming removed 6 bases from V and 0 bases from J; junction bases left unmatched: 4. The germline V gene encodes CDR1 SNHLY and CDR2 FYNNEI. This CDR3 region has 15 residues.

The J gene is TRBJ2-7, the V gene TRBV15; D might be TRBD2 (5 bases). The CDR3 extends over 16 amino acids. V lost 0 bases and J lost 7, with 19 bases in between. Germline V CDR1 and CDR2: LNHNV, YYDKDF (reference sequence). Here the CDR3 DNA reads TGTGCCACCAGCAGAGATCTCAGCGGCCCTCCTGGTGAGCAGTACTTC. Protein sequence: CATSRDLSGPPGEQYF. The full variable domain, its missing parts supplied by reference TRBV15 and TRBJ2-7, is DAMVIQNPRYQVTQFGKPVTLSCSQTLNHNVMYWYQQKSSQAPKLLFHYYDKDFNNEADTPDNFQSRRPNTSFCFLDIRSPGLGDTAMYLCATSRDLSGPPGEQYFGPGTRLTVT.

This clonotype was counted a single time. The rearrangement joins TRBV19 to TRBJ2-7; no clear D gene. Germline V lookup: CDR1 LNHDA, CDR2 SQIVND (reference sequence). Trimming took off 7 bases at V and 2 bases at J, with 18 bases between the two ends. The CDR3 spans 15 residues. CDR3 sequence: CASTKKADPTYEQYF. As DNA, the CDR3 is TGTGCCAGTACCAAGAAAGCCGACCCGACCTACGAGCAGTACTTC.

The chain couples TRBV11-3 to TRBJ2-7; D not certain. The V gene's germline CDR1 is SGHNT and CDR2 YENEEA. The V and J ends lost 3 bases and 2 bases respectively, with 8 bases between them. This CDR3 has 13 residues. The CDR3 loop reads CASSFRLAYEQYF. The CDR3 coding sequence is TGTGCCAGCAGCTTCCGACTGGCCTACGAGCAGTACTTC.

In DNA, the CDR3 is TGTGCCAGCAGCCAAGATCGGGGGACCATCAATGAAAAACTGTTTTTT. Its protein is CASSQDRGTINEKLFF. The chain uses TRBV14 and TRBJ1-4; D may be TRBD1 (5 bases). The V gene lost 0 bases and the J gene lost 5 bases, with 13 bases spanning the gap. Germline V gene lookup returns CDR1 SGHDN and CDR2 FVKESK. This CDR3 comprises 16 residues.

CDR3 protein: CASSPPKPQHF. The CDR3, as DNA: TGCGCCAGCAGCCCCCCCAAGCCCCAGCATTTT. The chain is built from TRBV5-1 and TRBJ1-5; no firm D call. The germline gives CDR1 SGHRS, CDR2 YFSETQ. Trimming stripped 4 bases from V and 8 bases from J, with 7 bases between. This CDR3 is 11 amino acids long.

In its sample, this clonotype was seen a few times. This sequence joins TRBV12-3 or TRBV12-4 and TRBJ2-2; TRBD1 agrees at 8 bases. The length of the CDR3 is 15 residues. The ends lost 6 bases at V and 5 bases at J; junction bases unmatched: 8. CDR3 nucleotide sequence: TGTGCCAGCAGCAGGACAGGGAGCGCAACCGGGGAGCTGTTTTTT. Its translation: CASSRTGSATGELFF.

V and J are TRBV7-9 and TRBJ2-7, with D uncertain. Trimming shortened V by 5 bases and J by 2 bases, and 13 bases separated the two germline ends. The CDR3 consists of 14 residues. CDR1 and CDR2 from the germline V gene are SEHNR and FQNEAQ (reference sequence). The CDR3 protein is CASSPADGTYEQYF. The CDR3 coding sequence is TGTGCCAGCAGCCCCGCGGACGGAACCTACGAGCAGTACTTC.